This entry concerns a single TCR beta chain. The table came from immunoSEQ multiplex PCR; TCRdb's copy has only in-frame clones and leaves some out. The table shows 30,000 to 40,000 clones, with roughly 91% occurring only once. These data are taken from a study of T cell changes during pregnancy in multiple sclerosis. The CDR3 runs to 14 residues. Germline-derived CDR1 and CDR2 are SGHVS and FNYEAQ. The V end lost 6 bases, the J end lost 6 bases, and 12 bases lay between the germline ends. The genes are TRBV7-6 and TRBJ2-6; weak D call: TRBD2 (5 bases). This sequence was found in a female donor with multiple sclerosis, enrolled in a pregnancy study. Sequenced here: CD8+ T cells from peripheral blood mononuclear cells, sampled in the second trimester of pregnancy. The DNA for the CDR3 is TGTGCCAGCAGTCTGACCGGGGAGGCCAACGTCCTGACTTTC. Translating it yields CASSLTGEANVLTF. The complete variable domain, with remaining parts taken from reference TRBV7-6 and TRBJ2-6, reads GAGVSQSPRYKVTKRGQDVALRCDPISGHVSLYWYRQALGQGPEFLTYFNYEAQQDKSGLPNDRFSAERPEGSISTLTIQRTEQRDSAMYRCASSLTGEANVLTFGAGSRLTVL.